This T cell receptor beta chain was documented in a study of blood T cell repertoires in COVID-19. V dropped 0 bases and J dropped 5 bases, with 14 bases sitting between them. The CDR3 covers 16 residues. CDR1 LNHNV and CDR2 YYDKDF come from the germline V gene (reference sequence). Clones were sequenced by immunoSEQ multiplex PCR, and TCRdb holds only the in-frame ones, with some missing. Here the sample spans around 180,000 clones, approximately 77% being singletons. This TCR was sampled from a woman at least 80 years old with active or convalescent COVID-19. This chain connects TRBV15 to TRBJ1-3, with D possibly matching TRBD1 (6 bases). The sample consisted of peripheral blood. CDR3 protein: CATSRDSEQGRNTIYF. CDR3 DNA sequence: TGTGCCACCAGCAGAGATTCGGAACAGGGAAGAAACACCATATATTTT.